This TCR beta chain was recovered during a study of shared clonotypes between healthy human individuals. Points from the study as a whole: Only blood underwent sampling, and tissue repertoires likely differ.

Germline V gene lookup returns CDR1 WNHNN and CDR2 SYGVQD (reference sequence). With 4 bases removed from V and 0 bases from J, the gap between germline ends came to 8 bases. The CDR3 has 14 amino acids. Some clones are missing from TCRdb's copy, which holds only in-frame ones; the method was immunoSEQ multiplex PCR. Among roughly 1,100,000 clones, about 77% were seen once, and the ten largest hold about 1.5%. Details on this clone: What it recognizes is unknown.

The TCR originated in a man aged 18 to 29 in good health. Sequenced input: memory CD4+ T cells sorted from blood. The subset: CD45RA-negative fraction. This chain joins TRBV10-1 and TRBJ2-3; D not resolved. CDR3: CASSAAQSTDTQYF. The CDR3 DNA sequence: TGCGCCAGCAGTGCGGCTCAGAGCACAGATACGCAGTATTTT.